The 28 T cell receptor beta chains reported below all come from one sample, sequenced in a study of patients and donors after allogeneic stem cell transplantation. Each CDR3 protein gets one entry after TCRdb re-called the RT-PCR reads with MiXCR. Here the sample spans about a million distinct CDR3 sequences, roughly 18% being singletons. The sequenced sample consisted of blood, either unsorted or a sorted T cell fraction (not recorded which). These receptors were collected from a human donor who was either an allogeneic HSCT recipient or a stem cell or donor lymphocyte infusion donor (not recorded which). It is not recorded whose cells these are; they may come from a transplant donor.

This clonotype has ten or more counts. The gene calls are TRBV27 and TRBJ1-5; D uncertain. The germline V gene encodes CDR1 MNHEY and CDR2 SMNVEV (reference sequence). Trimming took off 5 bases at V and 3 bases at J, with 8 bases between the two ends. The CDR3 extends over 13 amino acids. The chain's CDR3 is CASSVGANQPQHF. For the CDR3, the DNA is TGTGCCAGCAGTGTGGGTGCCAATCAGCCCCAGCATTTT.

The V gene is TRBV20-1, the J gene TRBJ2-2; no clear D. There are 13 residues in the CDR3. Between the trimmed V and J ends, which lost 1 base and 10 bases, there was a span of 13 bases. Germline V gene sequence: CDR1 DFQATT, CDR2 SNEGSKA (reference sequence). The CDR3 loop is CSARGPGPEELFF. The DNA of the CDR3 is TGCAGTGCTAGAGGCCCCGGTCCTGAGGAGCTGTTTTTT.

This clonotype appeared a few times. The gene calls are TRBV6-1 and TRBJ1-1; D is ambiguous. Trimming removed 7 bases from V and 0 bases from J, with 9 bases in between. The CDR3 length is 13 residues. CDR1 MNHNS and CDR2 SASEGT come from the germline V gene. The CDR3 loop reads CASTRGLNTEAFF. In nucleotides, the CDR3 is TGTGCCAGCACGAGAGGACTGAACACTGAAGCTTTCTTT.

CDR3 coding DNA: TGTGCCAGCAGTTACTGGGCCTATACAGATACGCAGTATTTT. Encoded protein: CASSYWAYTDTQYF. The rearrangement uses TRBV6-2 or TRBV6-3 and TRBJ2-3; D is unclear. Trimming removed 1 base at V and 3 bases at J, with 8 bases between. CDR3 length equals 14 residues. The germline V gene has CDR1 MNHEY and CDR2 SVGEGT.

At least ten counts were recorded for this clonotype. V usage is TRBV2 and J usage is TRBJ1-2; D is undetermined. The CDR3 runs 12 residues. The V end was cut by 4 bases, the J end by 6 bases, with 9 bases between. Germline-derived CDR1 and CDR2 are SNHLY and FYNNEI. The CDR3: CASSGGSDGYTF. The CDR3 nucleotides read TGTGCCAGCAGTGGAGGGTCGGATGGCTACACCTTC. The full variable domain, its missing parts supplied by reference TRBV2 and TRBJ1-2, is EPEVTQTPSHQVTQMGQEVILRCVPISNHLYFYWYRQILGQKVEFLVSFYNNEISEKSEIFDDQFSVERPDGSNFTLKIRSTKLEDSAMYFCASSGGSDGYTFGSGTRLTVV.

This clonotype has a handful of counts. The J gene is TRBJ1-3, the V gene TRBV27; no clear D gene. Trimming cost V 6 bases and J 2 bases, with 17 bases left between them. CDR3 size: 16 residues. Germline V gives CDR1 MNHEY, CDR2 SMNVEV (reference sequence). The CDR3 DNA reads TGTGCCAGCAGACCTCGGTCAGGAAACGCTGGAAACACCATATATTTT. It specifies CASRPRSGNAGNTIYF.

In its sample, this clonotype was seen many times. The V gene is TRBV12-3 or TRBV12-4, the J gene TRBJ1-1, with D maybe TRBD1 (6 bases). The CDR3 is made up of 12 amino acids. Between the trimmed V and J ends, which lost 5 bases and 10 bases, there was a span of 14 bases. The chain's CDR3 is CASSLSGVSAFF. CDR3 DNA: TGTGCCAGCAGTCTTTCAGGGGTTTCAGCTTTCTTT.

The genes are TRBV15 and TRBJ1-5; D perhaps matches TRBD1 (6 bases). The CDR3 totals 15 residues. Germline-derived CDR1 and CDR2 are LNHNV and YYDKDF (reference sequence). The V and J ends lost 5 bases and 5 bases respectively, with 16 bases between them. CDR3 DNA: TGTGCCACCAGCGGGGGCGGGGGGGTTTATCAGCCCCAGCATTTT. This encodes CATSGGGGVYQPQHF. The whole variable domain, filled in from reference TRBV15 and TRBJ1-5, reads DAMVIQNPRYQVTQFGKPVTLSCSQTLNHNVMYWYQQKSSQAPKLLFHYYDKDFNNEADTPDNFQSRRPNTSFCFLDIRSPGLGDTAMYLCATSGGGGVYQPQHFGDGTRLSIL.

This clonotype was observed a few times. CDR3 nucleotides: TGTGCCTGGAGCGGGGACAGTTCAGATACGCAGTATTTT. Translating it yields CAWSGDSSDTQYF. The gene calls are TRBV30 and TRBJ2-3; 7 nucleotides match TRBD1. V dropped 3 bases and J dropped 4; count of bases not matched to a gene: 4. The germline V gene has CDR1 GTSNPN and CDR2 SVGIG (reference sequence). The CDR3 sequence is 13 residues long.

This clonotype was picked up one time. This sequence joins TRBV7-8 and TRBJ2-7; D possibly corresponds to TRBD2 (5 bases). V shed 1 base and J shed 7 bases, with 14 bases lying between them. There are 14 residues in the CDR3. Germline loops: CDR1 SGHVS, CDR2 FQNEAQ. The CDR3 DNA is TGTGCCAGCAGCTTAGTGCTAGCTCGAGGGGAGCAGTACTTC. It is translated as CASSLVLARGEQYF.

This clonotype occurred a few times. This chain links TRBV6-5 with TRBJ1-1; D gene unclear. CDR3 length: 14 amino acids. The germline V gene encodes CDR1 MNHEY and CDR2 SVGAGI. Between the trimmed V and J ends, which lost 0 bases and 10 bases, there was a span of 15 bases. The CDR3 nucleotides read TGTGCCAGCAGTTACTCGATCTATTTTTTGACAGCTTTCTTT. Its protein product is CASSYSIYFLTAFF.

CDR3 sequence (DNA): TGTGCCAGCAGGGCGGGGACAGGGAAAGAGACCCAGTACTTC. Translated: CASRAGTGKETQYF. This chain links TRBV25-1 with TRBJ2-5, with 9 nucleotides matching TRBD1. J gave up 3 bases and V 6 bases, and 5 bases lay outside the gene matches. Germline V CDR1 and CDR2: MGHDK, SYGVNS. This CDR3 is 14 amino acids long.

V gene TRBV24-1 combines with J gene TRBJ2-7; TRBD1 agrees at 9 bases. The CDR3 has 14 amino acids. Germline V gene data show CDR1 as KGHDR and CDR2 as SFDVKD. V shed 6 bases, J shed 4 bases, and the junction held 6 bases outside the gene matches. CDR3 bases: TGTGCCACCAGTCCGGGACAGGGAGAATACGAGCAGTACTTC. Amino acid sequence: CATSPGQGEYEQYF.

The chain combines TRBV7-9 with TRBJ1-1; no firm D call. The CDR3 consists of 16 residues. Per germline, CDR1 SEHNR and CDR2 FQNEAQ (reference sequence). The V end lost 2 bases, the J end lost 1 base, and 14 bases lay between the germline ends. CDR3 DNA: TGTGCCAGCAGCTTAATGCCTAATCTGGGGAACACTGAAGCTTTCTTT. It codes for CASSLMPNLGNTEAFF.

V is TRBV7-2 and J is TRBJ1-2, with TRBD1 as a possible D gene (6 bases). CDR3 size: 17 residues. V lost 3 bases, J lost 6 bases, and 23 bases lay in between. Germline V gives CDR1 SGHTA, CDR2 FQGNSA. CDR3 nucleotide sequence: TGTGCCAGCAGCTTTCACTTAGGGTCCTTGACAGGAGATGGCTACACCTTC. Translated: CASSFHLGSLTGDGYTF.

The V gene is TRBV5-1, the J gene TRBJ2-1; TRBD2 matches 7 bases. From germline, CDR1 is SGHRS and CDR2 YFSETQ. This CDR3 contains 13 residues. V lost 7 bases to trimming and J lost 6 bases; unmatched junction nucleotides: 7. DNA for the CDR3: TGCGCCAGCTTTGCTAGCGGAGGCAATGAGCAGTTCTTC. It translates to CASFASGGNEQFF.

This chain joins TRBV14 and TRBJ1-2, with a weak D call TRBD1 (6 bases). This CDR3 comprises 14 residues. Germline-derived CDR1 and CDR2 are SGHDN and FVKESK. V lost 0 bases and J 6 bases, leaving 11 bases between the germline ends. The CDR3 is CASSQEPRGHGYTF. Written as DNA, the CDR3 is TGTGCCAGCAGCCAAGAGCCCAGGGGCCATGGCTACACCTTC.

The chain links TRBV5-1 to TRBJ1-6; 8 nucleotides agree with TRBD1. From germline, CDR1 is SGHRS and CDR2 YFSETQ. The length of the CDR3 is 15 residues. The J segment lost 7 bases and the V segment lost 3 bases, leaving 6 bases of the junction unmatched. CDR3: CASSSWPGGNSPLHF. The CDR3 DNA reads TGCGCCAGCAGCTCCTGGCCAGGGGGCAATTCACCCCTCCACTTT. Full variable domain (remainder filled in from reference TRBV5-1 and TRBJ1-6): KAGVTQTPRYLIKTRGQQVTLSCSPISGHRSVSWYQQTPGQGLQFLFEYFSETQRNKGNFPGRFSGRQFSNSRSEMNVSTLELGDSALYLCASSSWPGGNSPLHFGNGTRLTVT.

There are a few counts of this clonotype. The chain carries TRBV27 and TRBJ1-1; D ambiguous. The CDR3 has 13 residues. V was trimmed by 1 base and J by 11 bases, leaving 14 bases between them. Germline CDR1 is MNHEY and CDR2 is SMNVEV (reference sequence). The CDR3: CASSLLRGPGAFF. CDR3 DNA sequence: TGTGCCAGCAGTTTATTGAGAGGACCCGGGGCTTTCTTT.

V usage is TRBV6-1 and J usage is TRBJ2-7; tentative D call: TRBD2 (5 bases). Trimming shortened V by 9 bases and J by 2 bases, and 11 bases separated the two germline ends. The CDR3 totals 12 residues. The V gene's germline CDR1 is MNHNS and CDR2 SASEGT. The CDR3 loop reads CASLRGTYEQYF. The CDR3, as DNA: TGTGCCAGTCTACGGGGAACCTACGAGCAGTACTTC.

The chain is built from TRBV6-1 and TRBJ2-2, with 8 bases matching TRBD1. In germline, CDR1 is MNHNS, CDR2 SASEGT. The CDR3 contains 16 residues. Trimming took 7 bases from V and 7 from J; bases not matched to a gene: 14. The CDR3 loop is CASTSPSRGLVGELFF. The CDR3 coding sequence is TGTGCCAGCACCTCACCAAGCAGGGGGCTGGTCGGGGAGCTGTTTTTT.

This clonotype was counted a few times. The chain joins TRBV5-1 to TRBJ2-2, with D perhaps TRBD2 (5 bases). This CDR3 is 14 amino acids long. V was trimmed by 4 bases and J by 2 bases, leaving 9 bases between them. From germline, CDR1 is SGHRS and CDR2 YFSETQ. CDR3 coding DNA: TGCGCCAGCAGCGGGAGAAGTAACACCGGGGAGCTGTTTTTT. Residues: CASSGRSNTGELFF. The whole variable domain, remainder taken from reference TRBV5-1 and TRBJ2-2, is KAGVTQTPRYLIKTRGQQVTLSCSPISGHRSVSWYQQTPGQGLQFLFEYFSETQRNKGNFPGRFSGRQFSNSRSEMNVSTLELGDSALYLCASSGRSNTGELFFGEGSRLTVL.

The chain uses TRBV29-1 and TRBJ1-1, with D hard to call. The V end was cut by 3 bases, the J end by 1 base, with 15 bases between. There are 15 residues in the CDR3. Per germline, CDR1 SQVTM and CDR2 ANQGSEA. CDR3 residues: CSVEGWRNSNTEAFF. The CDR3 DNA sequence: TGCAGCGTTGAGGGGTGGAGAAATTCGAACACTGAAGCTTTCTTT. Filled out from reference TRBV29-1 and TRBJ1-1, the complete variable domain reads SAVISQKPSRDICQRGTSLTIQCQVDSQVTMMFWYRQQPGQSLTLIATANQGSEATYESGFVIDKFPISRPNLTFSTLTVSNMSPEDSSIYLCSVEGWRNSNTEAFFGQGTRLTVV.

The rearrangement joins TRBV12-5 to TRBJ2-7, with D unclear. There are 12 residues in the CDR3. Trimming pared 5 bases from V and 4 bases from J, leaving 9 bases between. CDR1 and CDR2 from the germline V gene are LGHNT and FRNRAP. The CDR3 reads CASGHLSYEQYF. DNA for the CDR3: TGTGCTAGTGGTCACCTCTCTTACGAGCAGTACTTC. Drawing the rest from reference TRBV12-5 and TRBJ2-7, the complete variable domain is DARVTQTPRHKVTEMGQEVTMRCQPILGHNTVFWYRQTMMQGLELLAYFRNRAPLDDSGMPKDRFSAEMPDATLATLKIQPSEPRDSAVYFCASGHLSYEQYFGPGTRLTVT.

The chain links TRBV4-3 to TRBJ1-6; D uncertain. Germline CDR1 reads LGHNA; CDR2 reads YSLEER. The CDR3 contains 15 residues. Trimming shortened V by 0 bases and J by 10 bases, and 13 bases separated the two germline ends. The DNA of the CDR3 is TGCGCCAGCAGCCAAGAGTCGGGATCCTCCTCACCCCTCCACTTT. Its protein is CASSQESGSSSPLHF.

The rearrangement joins TRBV7-9 to TRBJ1-1; a weak D match, TRBD1 (6 bases). Germline values: CDR1 SEHNR, CDR2 FQNEAQ (reference sequence). The CDR3 runs 12 residues. Trimming stripped 5 bases from V and 7 bases from J, with 11 bases between. DNA for the CDR3: TGTGCCAGCAGCCAAGGGGGAGTTGAAGCTTTCTTT. Translation gives CASSQGGVEAFF.

The rearrangement links TRBV2 to TRBJ1-1, with D unclear. Germline V gene lookup returns CDR1 SNHLY and CDR2 FYNNEI. The CDR3 has 15 residues. The V and J ends lost 5 bases and 1 base respectively, with 14 bases between them. In nucleotides, the CDR3 is TGTGCCAGCAGTCCTCGGTCCACTAGGAACACTGAAGCTTTCTTT. It yields the protein CASSPRSTRNTEAFF.

This clonotype came up many times. The V and J genes are TRBV7-2 and TRBJ1-1; tentative D call: TRBD1 (6 bases). The CDR3 has 15 amino acids. Germline V lookup: CDR1 SGHTA, CDR2 FQGNSA. Trimming removed 1 base from V and 4 bases from J, with 13 bases in between. The CDR3 nucleotides are TGTGCCAGCAGCTTAGTAGGGGGATTAGTCACTGAAGCTTTCTTT. Protein product: CASSLVGGLVTEAFF.